The 15 T cell receptor beta chains reported below all come from one sample, sequenced in a study of blood T cells in healthy people across ages. For the second PCR, which ran for roughly 6 to 12 cycles, a sample-barcoded 5' primer and a J-beta primer mix were used. Each CDR3 protein gets one entry after TCRdb re-called the 5' RACE reads with MiXCR. Here the sample spans 1.5 million to 2 million distinct CDR3 sequences, about 50% being singletons. Sequenced: blood. These receptors were obtained from a woman in her thirties or forties in good health.

This clonotype was counted a few times. The chain recombines TRBV29-1 with TRBJ2-1; D is unresolved. Germline-derived CDR1 and CDR2 are SQVTM and ANQGSEA. CDR3 size: 11 residues. Trimming pared 6 bases from V and 4 bases from J, leaving 7 bases between. CDR3 nucleotide sequence: TGCAGCGTGGCCGTGTACAATGAGCAGTTCTTC. It translates to CSVAVYNEQFF.

V and J are TRBV5-1 and TRBJ1-1, with a possible D match to TRBD1 (6 bases). Trimming cost V 6 bases and J 4 bases, with 16 bases left between them. Germline CDR1 reads SGHRS; CDR2 reads YFSETQ. This CDR3 has 14 residues. CDR3 bases: TGCGCCAGCACATCGACAGGAACGAGCACTGAAGCTTTCTTT. Its translation: CASTSTGTSTEAFF.

This clonotype was recorded many times. The genes are TRBV9 and TRBJ2-7; D is uncertain. Germline CDR1 reads SGDLS; CDR2 reads YYNGEE. The CDR3 consists of 13 residues. With 0 bases removed from V and 3 bases from J, the gap between germline ends came to 7 bases. The CDR3, as DNA: TGTGCCAGCAGCGTAGGAGCAGACTACGAGCAGTACTTC. Its translation: CASSVGADYEQYF.

The rearrangement joins TRBV7-2 to TRBJ2-2; 11 nucleotides line up with TRBD2. CDR3 length: 16 amino acids. CDR1 is SGHTA and CDR2 is FQGNSA in the germline V gene. V dropped 6 bases and J dropped 2; count of bases not matched to a gene: 5. This CDR3 is CASRPGLAGNTGELFF. The CDR3 nucleotides read TGTGCCAGCAGACCCGGACTAGCGGGTAACACCGGGGAGCTGTTTTTT.

The gene calls are TRBV15 and TRBJ2-6, with D unresolved. Germline lookup yields CDR1 LNHNV and CDR2 YYDKDF (reference sequence). V lost 0 bases and J 0 bases, leaving 3 bases between the germline ends. CDR3 length equals 15 residues. The CDR3: CATSRDYSGANVLTF. The CDR3 coding sequence is TGTGCCACCAGCAGAGATTACTCTGGGGCCAACGTCCTGACTTTC.

V gene TRBV10-3 combines with J gene TRBJ2-1, with a weak D call TRBD1 (6 bases). CDR1 is ENHRY, CDR2 SYGVKD, per germline. This CDR3 has 12 amino acids. V was shortened by 3 bases and J by 8 bases, with 8 bases between the two germline ends. CDR3 coding DNA: TGTGCCATCAGTGACAGGGGCGATGAGCAGTTCTTC. Translating gives CAISDRGDEQFF.

The gene calls are TRBV3-1 and TRBJ2-1; 8 nucleotides agree with TRBD2. V lost 5 bases and J lost 0; bases outside the gene matches: 3. CDR3 length: 15 amino acids. Germline CDR1 reads LGHDT; CDR2 reads YNNKEL (reference sequence). The CDR3 region has the DNA TGTGCCAGCAGCAGACGGGAGGGCTCCTACAATGAGCAGTTCTTC. Translated, it gives CASSRREGSYNEQFF.

The chain couples TRBV6-5 to TRBJ2-3, with 7 bases aligning to TRBD1. The length of the CDR3 is 16 residues. V lost 2 bases, J lost 7 bases, and 12 bases stayed unmatched. Germline-derived CDR1 and CDR2 are MNHEY and SVGAGI. The CDR3 region is CASSYRQTGYTNTQYF. For the CDR3, the DNA is TGTGCCAGCAGTTACAGGCAGACAGGGTATACGAATACGCAGTATTTT.

The chain combines TRBV28 with TRBJ2-5; the D gene is possibly TRBD1 (5 bases). The J call is in doubt because the DNA end fits TRBJ2-7 better. CDR1 and CDR2 (germline): MDHEN, SYDVKM. This CDR3 is built from 13 residues. CDR3 protein: CASRKGSEGEQYF. Written as DNA, the CDR3 is TGTGCCAGCAGAAAGGGGTCGGAAGGCGAGCAGTACTTC.

This clonotype was detected a few times. The chain recombines TRBV7-2 with TRBJ2-6; D gene uncertain. The V end lost 5 bases, the J end lost 5 bases, and 19 bases lay between the germline ends. CDR1 and CDR2 (germline): SGHTA, FQGNSA. The CDR3 is 17 residues long. The CDR3 loop is CASSPPGRSGWANVLTF. CDR3 sequence (DNA): TGTGCCAGCAGCCCCCCCGGGCGCTCTGGGTGGGCCAACGTCCTGACTTTC.

V is TRBV4-1 and J is TRBJ2-1; D gene uncertain. This CDR3 is 17 amino acids long. Germline values: CDR1 MGHRA, CDR2 YSYEKL. Trimming took off 0 bases at V and 0 bases at J, with 12 bases between the two ends. The CDR3 is CASSQERGVGSYNEQFF. DNA of the CDR3: TGCGCCAGCAGCCAAGAACGCGGCGTGGGCTCCTACAATGAGCAGTTCTTC.

The gene calls are TRBV29-1 and TRBJ1-5; TRBD1 matches 10 bases. Germline assignment: CDR1 SQVTM and CDR2 ANQGSEA. Germline trimming cut 6 bases from V and 9 bases from J; bases unmatched to any gene: 8. This CDR3 has 13 residues. As DNA, the CDR3 is TGCAGCGTGGGACAGGGGCAGGGTCCGCCCCAGCATTTT. Its translation is CSVGQGQGPPQHF. The full variable domain, completed using reference TRBV29-1 and TRBJ1-5, is SAVISQKPSRDICQRGTSLTIQCQVDSQVTMMFWYRQQPGQSLTLIATANQGSEATYESGFVIDKFPISRPNLTFSTLTVSNMSPEDSSIYLCSVGQGQGPPQHFGDGTRLSIL.

Regarding this clonotype: One end of the junction does not line up with germline, which may come from a read error. This chain uses TRBV11-2 with TRBJ1-5; D unclear. The CDR3 totals 14 residues. From germline, CDR1 is SGHAT and CDR2 FQNNGV. This CDR3 is CASSVDGHNQPQHF. In DNA, the CDR3 is TGTGCCAGCAGCGTAGACGGGCACAATCAGCCCCAGCATTTT.

The chain is built from TRBV3-1 and TRBJ1-1, with D possibly TRBD1 on 5 matching bases. V lost 1 base, J lost 11 bases, and 17 bases lay in between. Germline CDR1 LGHDT, CDR2 YNNKEL (reference sequence). The CDR3 is made up of 14 amino acids. CDR3 sequence reads: CASSQAGGTREAFF. CDR3 bases: TGTGCCAGCAGCCAAGCTGGGGGTACAAGGGAGGCTTTCTTT.

The V and J genes are TRBV10-2 and TRBJ1-2; no firm D call. The germline V and J ends were trimmed by 0 bases and 10 bases, with 9 bases remaining between them. CDR3 length: 12 residues. Germline lookup yields CDR1 WSHSY and CDR2 SAAADI. CDR3 protein: CASSESPYPYTF. The CDR3 DNA follows: TGCGCCAGCAGTGAGTCGCCGTACCCCTACACCTTC.